Listed here are 21 T cell receptor beta chains from one sample, sequenced in a study of blood T cells in healthy people across ages. Together with a sample-barcoded 5' primer, a J-beta primer mix was included in a second PCR lasting roughly 6 to 12 cycles. Via MiXCR, TCRdb re-called the 5' RACE reads, giving one row per CDR3 protein. This table holds roughly 800,000 distinct CDR3 sequences, around 25% found once. This sample was also put to use in a study of T cells of mothers and their children.

Source material: blood. The receptors here all came from a boy younger than 18 in good health.

In regard to this clonotype: At one end the junction does not follow the germline gene, possibly because of a read error. The chain recombines TRBV13 with TRBJ1-1; D not certain. The CDR3 covers 14 residues. Germline V gives CDR1 PRHDT, CDR2 FYEKMQ (reference sequence). The CDR3 coding sequence is TGTGCCAGCAGCTTAGGGCGGCAGAACACTGAAGCTTCCTTT. Translation gives CASSLGRQNTEASF.

This chain uses TRBV6-5 with TRBJ2-7, with D perhaps matching TRBD1 (6 bases). V was trimmed by 5 bases and J by 5 bases, leaving 19 bases between them. Germline-derived CDR1 and CDR2 are MNHEY and SVGAGI. CDR3 length: 15 amino acids. CDR3 residues: CASSNPAGENDEQYF. As DNA, the CDR3 is TGTGCCAGCAGTAACCCGGCAGGGGAGAACGACGAGCAGTACTTC.

The CDR3 bases are TGCGCCAGCGGGAAGACAGGGGCAGACTATGGCTACACCTTC. This sequence encodes CASGKTGADYGYTF. The rearrangement joins TRBV5-1 to TRBJ1-2, with 8 bases identical to TRBD1. CDR3 size: 14 residues. Trimming took 7 bases from V and 3 from J; bases not matched to a gene: 8. Germline loops: CDR1 SGHRS, CDR2 YFSETQ.

The chain uses TRBV28 and TRBJ2-7; the D is unclear. Germline V gene data show CDR1 as MDHEN and CDR2 as SYDVKM. The length of the CDR3 is 14 residues. V was clipped by 7 bases and J by 0 bases, with 13 bases between them. The CDR3 DNA reads as TGTGCCAGCACAGTGATTGGTTCCTCCTACGAGCAGTACTTC. As protein: CASTVIGSSYEQYF. Full variable domain (remainder filled in from reference TRBV28 and TRBJ2-7): DVKVTQSSRYLVKRTGEKVFLECVQDMDHENMFWYRQDPGLGLRLIYFSYDVKMKEKGDIPEGYSVSREKKERFSLILESASTNQTSMYLCASTVIGSSYEQYFGPGTRLTVT.

This clonotype was observed a handful of times. The chain has TRBV6-5 and TRBJ2-2; a weak D match, TRBD1 (5 bases). The CDR3 runs to 14 residues. Germline CDR1 MNHEY, CDR2 SVGAGI. Trimming removed 2 bases from V and 5 bases from J, with 9 bases in between. CDR3: CASSYPDSTGELFF. CDR3 coding DNA: TGTGCCAGCAGTTACCCCGACAGTACCGGGGAGCTGTTTTTT.

This clonotype occurred many times. V and J are TRBV7-9 and TRBJ2-7; the match to TRBD2 covers 7 bases. From germline, CDR1 is SEHNR and CDR2 FQNEAQ (reference sequence). With 8 bases clipped from V and 5 bases from J, the junction kept 9 bases outside the gene matches. The CDR3 runs 13 residues. CDR3 DNA: TGTGCCAGCCAAGGGCTAGCGGTTAACGAGCAGTACTTC. The encoded protein is CASQGLAVNEQYF.

In this sample, this clonotype turned up a few times. V is TRBV7-9 and J is TRBJ1-4; 7 bases match TRBD1. The CDR3 length is 15 residues. Germline trimming cut 4 bases from V and 4 bases from J; bases unmatched to any gene: 6. From germline, CDR1 is SEHNR and CDR2 FQNEAQ (reference sequence). The CDR3 nucleotides are TGTGCCAGCAGCTACCGACAGGGCCTTAATGAAAAACTGTTTTTT. Its protein product is CASSYRQGLNEKLFF.

This clonotype occurred a few times. The rearrangement uses TRBV15 and TRBJ2-1; D may match TRBD1 or TRBD2 (6 bases each). Germline V gene sequence: CDR1 LNHNV, CDR2 YYDKDF (reference sequence). The CDR3 is made up of 15 amino acids. The V and J ends lost 0 bases and 7 bases respectively, with 13 bases between them. CDR3 amino acids: CATSRDRGHGNEQFF. CDR3 coding DNA: TGTGCCACCAGCAGAGATCGGGGGCATGGGAATGAGCAGTTCTTC.

This clonotype was recorded a few times. The chain carries TRBV10-3 and TRBJ2-5; 14 positions match TRBD2. This CDR3 spans 16 amino acids. CDR1 is ENHRY and CDR2 is SYGVKD in the germline V gene. After removal of 4 bases from V and 5 bases from J, the junction contained 6 bases not matched to a gene. CDR3: CAISGTSGRMRETQYF. The CDR3 DNA reads as TGTGCCATCAGTGGGACTAGCGGGAGGATGCGGGAGACCCAGTACTTC.

The chain employs TRBV18 and TRBJ1-2; possibly TRBD1 for D (6 bases). Deletions cut 0 bases from V and 8 bases from J, with 16 bases between. The CDR3 is 15 amino acids. Germline loops: CDR1 KGHSH, CDR2 LQKENI. CDR3 bases: TGTGCCAGCTCACCACCGGAGAGGACAGACGCGGGCTACACCTTC. As protein: CASSPPERTDAGYTF.

The rearrangement uses TRBV7-9 and TRBJ2-6; D remains ambiguous. This CDR3 is 14 amino acids long. Germline V CDR1 and CDR2: SEHNR, FQNEAQ (reference sequence). V dropped 8 bases and J dropped 2 bases, with 10 bases sitting between them. The CDR3 loop reads CASGNEAGANVLTF. CDR3 coding DNA: TGTGCCAGCGGAAATGAGGCTGGGGCCAACGTCCTGACTTTC.

This clonotype turned up a few times. This chain links TRBV6-2 or TRBV6-3 with TRBJ2-7; D is uncertain. Trimming cost V 4 bases and J 3 bases, with 10 bases left between them. Germline V gives CDR1 MNHEY, CDR2 SVGEGT. The CDR3 has 13 amino acids. CDR3 protein: CASSSNSIYEQYF. CDR3 DNA sequence: TGTGCCAGCAGTTCGAACAGCATCTACGAGCAGTACTTC.

The chain joins TRBV11-2 to TRBJ2-4, with a tentative D call TRBD1 (6 bases). Trimming removed 10 bases from V and 0 bases from J, with 10 bases in between. Germline V gene lookup returns CDR1 SGHAT and CDR2 FQNNGV. This CDR3 contains 13 residues. The CDR3 spells CAIRGIAKNIQYF. The DNA for the CDR3 is TGTGCCATAAGGGGGATAGCCAAAAACATTCAGTACTTC.

The chain employs TRBV28 and TRBJ1-2; D is possibly TRBD1 (5 bases). This CDR3 region has 15 residues. The V gene lost 4 bases and the J gene lost 8 bases, with 20 bases spanning the gap. Germline CDR1 and CDR2: MDHEN and SYDVKM. The CDR3 DNA reads TGTGCCAGCAGTTCCGTCGGGGCCGCGGTCGTCGGCTACACCTTC. Amino acid sequence: CASSSVGAAVVGYTF.

This clonotype came up a few times. The chain employs TRBV10-3 and TRBJ2-6, with D possibly matching TRBD1 (6 bases). The ends were cut back, 9 bases at V and 4 bases at J, with 13 bases in the middle. Per germline, CDR1 ENHRY and CDR2 SYGVKD. The CDR3 length is 14 residues. The CDR3 DNA sequence: TGTGCCATGGCAGGGGCCGCGGGGGCCAACGTCCTGACTTTC. It codes for CAMAGAAGANVLTF.

This clonotype was seen a few times. This chain joins TRBV29-1 and TRBJ2-5; D might be TRBD2 (5 bases). CDR1 is SQVTM, CDR2 ANQGSEA, per germline. This CDR3 spans 13 amino acids. Trimming stripped 5 bases from V and 5 bases from J, with 15 bases between. Here the CDR3 DNA reads TGCAGCGTTATAAGTCTCTCGGGGGAGACCCAGTACTTC. Translated, it gives CSVISLSGETQYF.

At least ten counts were recorded for this clonotype. The J gene is TRBJ2-5, the V gene TRBV12-3 or TRBV12-4; 7 nucleotides match TRBD1. The V and J ends lost 5 bases and 1 base, in that order; junction bases with no gene match: 4. This CDR3 spans 14 amino acids. The CDR3 DNA is TGTGCCAGCAGTCTCTGGGACAGCCAAGAGACCCAGTACTTC. Its translation: CASSLWDSQETQYF.

The chain combines TRBV6-6 with TRBJ2-4; 7 nucleotides agree with TRBD1. Germline lookup yields CDR1 MNHNY and CDR2 SVGAGI (reference sequence). CDR3 length: 15 residues. V dropped 6 bases and J dropped 8; count of bases not matched to a gene: 13. CDR3 DNA sequence: TGTGCCAGCAGACGCAAGACAGGGTCGCTTGACATTCAGTACTTC. It specifies CASRRKTGSLDIQYF.

This chain connects TRBV5-1 to TRBJ2-1; weak D call: TRBD2 (5 bases). Germline V CDR1 and CDR2: SGHRS, YFSETQ. Trimming pared 0 bases from V and 6 bases from J, leaving 10 bases between. CDR3 length equals 14 residues. CDR3 sequence reads: CASSLGRGVNEQFF. In DNA, the CDR3 is TGCGCCAGCAGCTTGGGACGGGGAGTCAATGAGCAGTTCTTC.

This clonotype was detected a few times. This rearrangement joins TRBV5-1 to TRBJ2-7; perhaps TRBD1 as D (6 bases). This CDR3 contains 15 residues. V was shortened by 0 bases and J by 5 bases, with 15 bases between the two germline ends. Germline V gives CDR1 SGHRS, CDR2 YFSETQ. CDR3 sequence (DNA): TGCGCCAGCAGCTTGGAGGACAGACAGGTCGACGAGCAGTACTTC. This translates into CASSLEDRQVDEQYF.

The gene calls are TRBV5-1 and TRBJ2-1; possibly TRBD2 for D (6 bases). The CDR3 is made up of 16 amino acids. The germline V gene has CDR1 SGHRS and CDR2 YFSETQ. Trimming removed 0 bases from V and 5 bases from J, with 15 bases in between. In nucleotides, the CDR3 is TGCGCCAGCAGCTTGGTGCGACTAGGGACTGACAATGAGCAGTTCTTC. It yields the protein CASSLVRLGTDNEQFF.